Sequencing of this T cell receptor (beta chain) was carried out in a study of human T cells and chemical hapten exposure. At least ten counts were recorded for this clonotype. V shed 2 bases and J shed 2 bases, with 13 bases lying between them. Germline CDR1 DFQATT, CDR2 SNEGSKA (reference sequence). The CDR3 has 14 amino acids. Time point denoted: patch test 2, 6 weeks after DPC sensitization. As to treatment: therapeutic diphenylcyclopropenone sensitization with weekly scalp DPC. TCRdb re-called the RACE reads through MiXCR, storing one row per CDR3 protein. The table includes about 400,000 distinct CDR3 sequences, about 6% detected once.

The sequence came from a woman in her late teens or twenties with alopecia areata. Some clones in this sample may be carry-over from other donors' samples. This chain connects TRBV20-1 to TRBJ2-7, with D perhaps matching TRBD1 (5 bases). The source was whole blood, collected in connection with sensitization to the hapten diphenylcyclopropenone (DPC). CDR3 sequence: CSARPLDSPYEQYF. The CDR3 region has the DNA TGCAGTGCTAGACCACTCGACAGTCCCTACGAGCAGTACTTC.